Reported below is one T cell receptor beta chain. Its antigen is not identified. This CDR3 spans 13 amino acids. Trimming removed 6 bases from V and 3 bases from J, with 11 bases in between. In germline, CDR1 is SGHAT, CDR2 FQNNGV. The PCR used 60 Vbeta and 13 Jbeta primers. Authors' data handling: Approximately 11 million of the roughly 80 million unique TCR beta chains counted in a later analysis were shared. Assay used: immunoSEQ multiplex PCR; TCRdb lists only in-frame clones, some missing. D and trimming come from the DNA, and the V and J calls and clone size come from that table. The sample records 100,000 to 130,000 clones, over 70% being singletons. This sample is part of a study of cytomegalovirus exposure and HLA in healthy donors. Overall study context: Early on, a data release was issued that held 85 million to 95 million unique TCRs from HLA-typed donors. Within the Caucasian-associated ancestry cluster were around 81% of the approximately 400 genotyped donors. Study-level findings and limits: A later look showed TCR association rates differing by HLA locus, highest for DRB1 and lowest for HLA-C.

The sequence came from a man between 25 and 39 years old in good health and CMV-seronegative. Material: PBMCs. The chain has TRBV11-2 and TRBJ1-1, with no clear D. The CDR3 sequence: CASSLFRDTEAFF. The CDR3, as DNA: TGTGCCAGCAGTCTCTTTCGAGACACTGAAGCTTTCTTT.